This TCR beta chain was obtained from a study of T cell repertoires in cytomegalovirus infection. About the research overall: Shared public TCR beta signatures pointed to both CMV infection and a matching HLA type.

TCRdb fed the reads into MiXCR, producing one record per CDR3 protein. The sample consists of 500,000 or so distinct CDR3 sequences, approximately 15% of them appearing once. V shed 4 bases and J shed 2 bases, with 10 bases lying between them. CDR3 length: 14 amino acids. CDR1 SGHTA and CDR2 FQGTGA come from the germline V gene. In its sample, this clonotype was seen many times. The rearrangement joins TRBV7-3 to TRBJ2-3, with D tentatively TRBD1 (6 bases). This receptor was obtained from a human donor in good health (CMV status not recorded). Some clones in this sample may be carry-over from other donors' samples. Material: CD8+ T cells from PBMCs. In DNA, the CDR3 is TGTGCCAGCAGCTCCGGGACAACCACAGATACGCAGTATTTT. Translating it yields CASSSGTTTDTQYF. The variable domain in full, with the rest retrieved from reference TRBV7-3 and TRBJ2-3, is GAGVSQTPSNKVTEKGKYVELRCDPISGHTALYWYRQSLGQGPEFLIYFQGTGAADDSGLPNDRFFAVRPEGSVSTLKIQRTERGDSAVYLCASSSGTTTDTQYFGPGTRLTVL.